This T cell receptor beta chain was captured by sequencing in a study of Graves' ophthalmopathy and Graves' hyperthyroidism. Study-level findings and limits: For predicting ophthalmopathy progression, the model had 70.59% sensitivity and approximately 77% specificity. Clonotypes were expanded in thyroid at above 0.001 frequency, and most also appeared in blood.

Exclusion criteria comprised other autoimmune diseases, uncontrolled infections, pregnancy or lactation in patients. Diagnosis used clinical symptoms, serum thyroxine, TRAb, thyroid ultrasound and orbital computed tomography. This CDR3 spans 14 amino acids. The trim removed 3 bases at V and 3 bases at J, leaving 1 base unmatched. CDR1 SGDLS and CDR2 YYNGEE come from the germline V gene. This clonotype showed up many times. The antigen remains undetermined. The study amplified TCR beta CDR3 regions using RNA transcripts. In the first round, RT-PCR was carried out with HTBI primers, and a multiplex PCR formed the second round. Using its own MiXCR run on the multiplex PCR reads, TCRdb lists one record per CDR3 protein. Of approximately 700,000 distinct CDR3 sequences listed, about 40% are singletons.

The receptor was derived from an adult man with Graves' ophthalmopathy. The rearrangement uses TRBV9 and TRBJ2-2, with TRBD1 identical over 8 bases. Sequencing used peripheral blood. CDR3: CASSGQGYTGELFF. The CDR3, as DNA: TGTGCCAGCAGCGGACAGGGGTACACCGGGGAGCTGTTTTTT.